What follows is one TCR beta chain and its context. What it binds is unknown. This entry is derived from a study of T cell responses to AZD1222 COVID-19 vaccine. Points from the study as a whole: It was only a handful of AZD1222 recipients who were seropositive at baseline.

The CDR3 covers 16 residues. Trimming cost V 1 base and J 3 bases; bases outside gene matches: 7. Germline CDR1 is KGHSH and CDR2 is LQKENI. Measured with immunoSEQ multiplex PCR; TCRdb has only the in-frame clones, and not every one. The table lists about 140,000 clones, 92% of them singletons. J is TRBJ2-7 and V is TRBV18; 9 bases line up with TRBD2. The TCR was taken from an adult who received the AZD1222 COVID-19 vaccine. This material consisted of peripheral blood, taken 28 days after the second AZD1222 dose. The CDR3 sequence is CASSPLPLAGLYEQYF. In DNA form, the CDR3 reads TGTGCCAGCTCACCACTACCGCTAGCGGGACTCTACGAGCAGTACTTC.